This TCR beta chain comes out of a study of blood T cell repertoires in COVID-19. CDR1 is MNHEY and CDR2 is SVGAGI in the germline V gene. CDR3 length: 15 residues. The V segment lost 0 bases and the J segment 3 bases; nucleotides outside the gene matches: 5. The data were produced by immunoSEQ multiplex PCR, yet TCRdb's version contains in-frame clones alone and is incomplete. The sample records over 75,000 clones, 80% being singletons. Sample: peripheral blood. The sequence was obtained from a woman between 65 and 79 years old with acute or convalescent COVID-19. V gene TRBV6-5 combines with J gene TRBJ2-7; TRBD2 agrees at 7 bases. In DNA form, the CDR3 reads TGTGCCAGCAGTTACTCGGCGGGAGCAAACTACGAGCAGTACTTC. As protein: CASSYSAGANYEQYF.